This TCR beta chain stems from a study of human thymus T cells. Sequencing was performed with immunoSEQ multiplex PCR; in TCRdb, only in-frame clones are kept and a portion is missing. The table has roughly 86,000 clones, around 96% seen once. Thymus specimens were resections from corrective heart surgery. Donors were healthy Finnish infants having corrective surgery for congenital heart defects. The CDR3 length is 14 residues. Trimming shortened V by 0 bases and J by 4 bases, and 7 bases separated the two germline ends. Per germline, CDR1 KGHSH and CDR2 LQKENI. Study findings and constraints: Apparent skewing of V and J gene usage characterized both thymic and blood repertoires. Related reports documented highly overlapping thymic repertoires among unrelated individuals.

About this clone itself: Antigen specificity is unknown.

The receptor comes from a boy younger than two with a congenital heart defect but otherwise immunologically healthy. Sample: thymus tissue. This chain links TRBV18 with TRBJ2-4, with D unclear. The CDR3 reads CASSPPQEKNIQYF. CDR3 coding DNA: TGTGCCAGCTCACCACCTCAGGAGAAAAACATTCAGTACTTC. The full variable domain, with the rest looked up from reference TRBV18 and TRBJ2-4, is NAGVMQNPRHLVRRRGQEARLRCSPMKGHSHVYWYRQLPEEGLKFMVYLQKENIIDESGMPKERFSAEFPKEGPSILRIQQVVRGDSAAYFCASSPPQEKNIQYFGAGTRLSVL.